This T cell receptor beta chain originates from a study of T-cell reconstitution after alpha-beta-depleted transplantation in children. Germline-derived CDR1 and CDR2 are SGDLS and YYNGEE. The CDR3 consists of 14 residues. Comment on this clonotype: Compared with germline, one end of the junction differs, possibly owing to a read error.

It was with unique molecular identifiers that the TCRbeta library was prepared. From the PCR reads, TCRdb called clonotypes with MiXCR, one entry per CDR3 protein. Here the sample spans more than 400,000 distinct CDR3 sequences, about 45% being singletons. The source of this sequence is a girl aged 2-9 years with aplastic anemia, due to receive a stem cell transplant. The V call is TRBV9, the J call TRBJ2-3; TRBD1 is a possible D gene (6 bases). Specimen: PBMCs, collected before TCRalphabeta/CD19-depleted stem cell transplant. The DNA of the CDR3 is TGTGACAGCAGCGAATGGGACACCCCAGATACGCAGTATTTT. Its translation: CDSSEWDTPDTQYF.